The sequence of this T cell receptor beta chain was determined in a study of vaccination effects on CD4 cells after COVID-19 (dated 2022 in TCRdb). Turning to the overall study: Post-vaccine samples across the study were collected a median of 72 days after the second dose, with a range of 14 to 241. SARS-CoV-2 spike-specific CD4+ TCR repertoires from before and after mRNA vaccination were compared in COVID-19 convalescent patients and in infection-naive vaccine recipients. Altogether, around 9 COVID-19 convalescent patients and a few SARS-CoV-2-naive healthy vaccine recipients made up the full study. Cultures from other donors in the study were sequenced with the Oncomine TCR Beta short-read assay on an Illumina iSeq 100.

On this clone: Its antigen remains unidentified. No base quality values were provided; no much bigger clone lies one nucleotide off.

The ViraFEST assay stimulated PBMC with viral peptide pools and then used TCR sequencing to identify antigen-specific CD4+ T cell clonotypes by expansion. After roughly 11 days of culture, CD4+ T cells were isolated with the EasySep CD4+ T cell isolation kit. Each participant received two doses of an mRNA SARS-CoV-2 vaccine, either BNT162b2 or mRNA-1273. Healthy vaccine recipients had no prior SARS-CoV-2 infection, confirmed by negative nucleocapsid antibodies before and after vaccination. About 2.1 million PBMC per well were cultured with 8.5 to 10 ug/ml peptides in IMDM containing 5% human AB serum, approximately 10 IU/ml IL-2 and gentamicin. Half of the culture medium was replaced with fresh IL-2-containing medium on days 3 and 7. Unless noted otherwise, every peptide stimulation condition was grown in triplicate wells. Using Ficoll-Paque Plus gradient centrifugation, PBMC were separated from whole blood and then either used fresh or cryopreserved at -140C. The spike proteins of SARS-CoV-2 and of the common cold coronaviruses HCoV-NL63, HCoV-OC43 and HCoV-229E were spanned by overlapping peptide pools. The QIAamp micro DNA kit was used to extract genomic DNA from the cultured CD4+ T cells.

The method behind the library was the immunoSEQ multiplex PCR assay. DNA from the cultured and isolated CD4+ T cells underwent TCR beta CDR3 sequencing. Per the authors' processing: Non-productive TCR sequences were removed and reads were trimmed to the CDR3 region, keeping CDR3s of at least 7 amino acids. Antigen-specific clonotypes were identified using the MANAFEST web app by comparison of expansion in peptide wells against reference cultures. To be called positive, a clone needed expansion at FDR<0.05 compared with the reference and with all other wells, an odds ratio greater than 5, and a frequency greater than 0.1% in two replicate wells. A clonotype was defined as cross-reactive if the clonotype was significantly expanded both in SARS-CoV-2 spike wells and in at least one common cold coronavirus spike condition. Using the stringdist R package, CDR3 similarity was measured by Levenshtein distance, and unrooted trees were constructed with ape in R 3.6.1. The table comes from immuneACCESS by way of TCRdb, which keeps in-frame sequences with V and J called. Part of the clones is missing from these tables; in studies checked, under half for an unresolved V gene and the rest for unknown reasons. That table supplies the V and J calls and clone size; D and trimming were determined from the DNA. The sample table holds around 32,000 clones, of which 72% were seen once. Of the sample, 9.5% to 15% is held by the ten largest clones.

Paper-wide results and their limitations: In healthy vaccine recipients, vaccine-induced clones were almost all SARS-CoV-2 mono-reactive, with only 1 of 255 being cross-reactive with common cold coronaviruses. Both infection-induced and vaccine-induced clones contracted markedly at late post-vaccination timepoints, which is consistent with waning T cell responses. Only a small number of convalescent patients were included, and no early post-infection timepoints were available, which limited the study.

V drops 4 bases and J drops 2 bases, leaving 13 bases in between. Spanning cysteine to phenylalanine, the CDR3 consists of 15 amino acids. Only the CDR3 region is kept as DNA, spanning 45 bases read in frame from base 1. Via the germline V gene, CDR1 is SNHLY and CDR2 FYNNEI. This specimen was CD4+ T cells from PBMCs cultured with HCoV-229E spike peptides, taken after COVID-19 vaccination. The cell subset or site label here, explained by the study, means: HCoV-229E spike overlapping peptide pool stimulation. The receptor's source is a human donor who received a COVID-19 vaccine. The V and J genes are TRBV2 and TRBJ2-3; a tentative D match to TRBD1 spans 6 bases. CDR3 protein: CASSAGQTNTDTQYF. The DNA sequence is given as TGTGCCAGCAGTGCAGGACAGACCAACACAGATACGCAGTATTTT.